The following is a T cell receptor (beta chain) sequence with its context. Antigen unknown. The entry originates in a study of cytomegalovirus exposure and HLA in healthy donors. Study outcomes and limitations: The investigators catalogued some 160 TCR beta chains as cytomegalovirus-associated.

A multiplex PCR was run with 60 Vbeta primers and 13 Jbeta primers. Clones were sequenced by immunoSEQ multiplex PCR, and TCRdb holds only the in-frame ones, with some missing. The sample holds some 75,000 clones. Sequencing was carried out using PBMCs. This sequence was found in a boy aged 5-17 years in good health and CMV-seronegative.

The CDR3 sequence: CASSSSPQWTEAFF. CDR3 DNA sequence: TGCGCCAGCAGCTCCTCCCCGCAGTGGACTGAAGCTTTCTTT. J is TRBJ1-1 and V is TRBV5-1; no clear D gene. This CDR3 spans 14 amino acids. The germline CDR1 and CDR2 sequences are SGHRS and YFSETQ. V gave up 3 bases and J gave up 5 bases, with 14 bases separating them.